These 9 T cell receptor beta chains share one sample of origin, sequenced in a study of radiotherapy plus CTLA-4 blockade in lung cancer. The protocol was immunoSEQ multiplex PCR, while the TCRdb copy is restricted to in-frame clones and leaves out a portion. This table holds about 120,000 clones, 80% to 90% found once. This sample comprised peripheral blood, obtained from a patient treated with radiotherapy plus ipilimumab. The receptors here all came from a human donor with non-small cell lung cancer that progressed on radiotherapy plus ipilimumab.

This clone appeared a single time. The chain carries TRBV10-3 and TRBJ2-3, with 9 bases matching TRBD1. The CDR3 totals 13 residues. The germline CDR1 and CDR2 sequences are ENHRY and SYGVKD. V lost 10 bases to trimming and J lost 4 bases; unmatched junction nucleotides: 6. In DNA form, the CDR3 reads TGTGCCACCGGACAGGGGACCGCAGATACGCAGTATTTT. Residues: CATGQGTADTQYF.

V gene TRBV19 combines with J gene TRBJ1-1, with D possibly TRBD1 on 6 matching bases. There are 14 residues in the CDR3. CDR1 and CDR2 from the germline V gene are LNHDA and SQIVND (reference sequence). The ends were cut back, 11 bases at V and 0 bases at J, with 16 bases in the middle. CDR3 sequence: CASRRGIVNTEAFF. The CDR3 bases are TGTGCCTCCCGCAGGGGCATCGTGAACACTGAAGCTTTCTTT.

The J gene is TRBJ2-1, the V gene TRBV11-3; weak D call: TRBD2 (6 bases). Trimming pared 1 base from V and 0 bases from J, leaving 16 bases between. Germline V gene sequence: CDR1 SGHNT, CDR2 YENEEA. CDR3 length: 18 amino acids. For the CDR3, the DNA is TGTGCCAGCAGCTTAGTTAGCGGCTTTCCCAGCTCCTACAATGAGCAGTTCTTC. Translating it yields CASSLVSGFPSSYNEQFF.

The rearrangement joins TRBV7-2 to TRBJ2-4; 7 bases match TRBD1. Germline lookup yields CDR1 SGHTA and CDR2 FQGNSA. The CDR3 extends over 16 amino acids. Germline trimming cut 8 bases from V and 7 bases from J; bases unmatched to any gene: 17. The CDR3 is CASGPFNRGMGNIQYF. CDR3 DNA sequence: TGTGCCAGCGGTCCCTTTAACAGGGGAATGGGTAACATTCAGTACTTC. The full variable domain, completed using reference TRBV7-2 and TRBJ2-4, is GAGVSQSPSNKVTEKGKDVELRCDPISGHTALYWYRQSLGQGLEFLIYFQGNSAPDKSGLPSDRFSAERTGGSVSTLTIQRTQQEDSAVYLCASGPFNRGMGNIQYFGAGTRLSVL.

The V gene is TRBV5-1, the J gene TRBJ2-7, with D unresolved. Trimming cost V 0 bases and J 6 bases, with 13 bases left between them. The CDR3 extends over 14 amino acids. The germline CDR1 and CDR2 sequences are SGHRS and YFSETQ. CDR3 DNA: TGCGCCAGCAGCTTGGCTTTGACCTCCGGCGAGCAGTACTTC. It encodes CASSLALTSGEQYF. Looking up the rest from reference TRBV5-1 and TRBJ2-7 gives the full variable domain: KAGVTQTPRYLIKTRGQQVTLSCSPISGHRSVSWYQQTPGQGLQFLFEYFSETQRNKGNFPGRFSGRQFSNSRSEMNVSTLELGDSALYLCASSLALTSGEQYFGPGTRLTVT.

The chain employs TRBV7-9 and TRBJ2-3; D gene unclear. CDR3 length equals 12 residues. V lost 5 bases and J 3 bases, leaving 6 bases between the germline ends. Per the germline V gene, CDR1 is SEHNR and CDR2 is FQNEAQ (reference sequence). The CDR3 reads CASSPTTDTQYF. The CDR3 nucleotides are TGTGCCAGCAGCCCAACTACAGATACGCAGTATTTT. Supplemented by reference TRBV7-9 and TRBJ2-3, the full variable domain reads DTGVSQNPRHKITKRGQNVTFRCDPISEHNRLYWYRQTLGQGPEFLTYFQNEAQLEKSRLLSDRFSAERPKGSFSTLEIQRTEQGDSAMYLCASSPTTDTQYFGPGTRLTVL.

The chain uses TRBV30 and TRBJ2-2, with D perhaps matching TRBD1 or TRBD2 (5 bases each). V was trimmed by 3 bases and J by 10 bases, leaving 15 bases between them. The CDR3 has 13 residues. Germline V gives CDR1 GTSNPN, CDR2 SVGIG (reference sequence). The CDR3 here is CAWSRGEGKELFF. The CDR3 region has the DNA TGTGCCTGGAGCCGGGGTGAGGGGAAGGAGCTGTTTTTT.

The chain couples TRBV28 to TRBJ2-5; D uncertain. Germline V gene sequence: CDR1 MDHEN, CDR2 SYDVKM. V was trimmed by 5 bases and J by 7 bases, leaving 17 bases between them. The CDR3 contains 14 residues. The CDR3 spells CASSALLRIRTQYF. CDR3 DNA sequence: TGTGCCAGCAGTGCCCTCCTGAGAATCCGGACCCAGTACTTC.

The V call is TRBV19, the J call TRBJ2-7; possible D gene TRBD2, 6 bases. V lost 3 bases to trimming and J lost 7 bases, with 16 bases between them. The CDR3 runs 14 residues. Germline assignment: CDR1 LNHDA and CDR2 SQIVND (reference sequence). CDR3 sequence reads: CASSISPGVGEQYF. The CDR3 region has the DNA TGTGCCAGTAGTATCAGCCCGGGGGTTGGGGAGCAGTACTTC. Using reference TRBV19 and TRBJ2-7 for the parts outside the CDR3, the full variable domain is DGGITQSPKYLFRKEGQNVTLSCEQNLNHDAMYWYRQDPGQGLRLIYYSQIVNDFQKGDIAEGYSVSREKKESFPLTVTSAQKNPTAFYLCASSISPGVGEQYFGPGTRLTVT.